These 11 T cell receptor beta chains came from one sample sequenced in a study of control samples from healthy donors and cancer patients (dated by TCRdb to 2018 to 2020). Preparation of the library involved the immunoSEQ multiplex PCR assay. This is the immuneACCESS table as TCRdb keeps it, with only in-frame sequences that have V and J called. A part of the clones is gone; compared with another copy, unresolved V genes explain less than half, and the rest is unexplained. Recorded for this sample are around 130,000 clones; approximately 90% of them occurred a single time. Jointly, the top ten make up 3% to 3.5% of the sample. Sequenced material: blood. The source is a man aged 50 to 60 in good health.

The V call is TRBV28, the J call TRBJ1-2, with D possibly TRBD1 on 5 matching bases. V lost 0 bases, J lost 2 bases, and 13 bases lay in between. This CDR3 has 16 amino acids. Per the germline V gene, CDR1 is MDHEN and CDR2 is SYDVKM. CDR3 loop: CASSLWGVAGNYGYTF. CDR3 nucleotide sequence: TGTGCCAGCAGTTTATGGGGGGTGGCGGGGAACTATGGCTACACCTTC.

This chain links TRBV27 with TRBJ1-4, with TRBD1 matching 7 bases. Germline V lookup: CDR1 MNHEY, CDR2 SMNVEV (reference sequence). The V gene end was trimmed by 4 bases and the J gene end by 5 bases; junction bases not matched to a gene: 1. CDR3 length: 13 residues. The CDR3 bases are TGTGCCAGCAGTTCCAGGGGGAATGAAAAACTGTTTTTT. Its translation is CASSSRGNEKLFF.

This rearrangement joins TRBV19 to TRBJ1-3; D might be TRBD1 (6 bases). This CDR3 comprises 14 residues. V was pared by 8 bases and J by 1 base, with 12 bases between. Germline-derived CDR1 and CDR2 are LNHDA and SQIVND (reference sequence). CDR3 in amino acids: CASYTGRSGNTIYF. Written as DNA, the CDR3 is TGTGCCAGTTACACAGGGCGGTCTGGAAACACCATATATTTT.

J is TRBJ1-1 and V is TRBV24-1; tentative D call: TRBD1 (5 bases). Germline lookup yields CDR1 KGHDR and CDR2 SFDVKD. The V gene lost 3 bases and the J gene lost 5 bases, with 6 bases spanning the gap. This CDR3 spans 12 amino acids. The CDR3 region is CATSDEGTEAFF. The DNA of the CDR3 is TGTGCCACCAGTGATGAGGGGACTGAAGCTTTCTTT.

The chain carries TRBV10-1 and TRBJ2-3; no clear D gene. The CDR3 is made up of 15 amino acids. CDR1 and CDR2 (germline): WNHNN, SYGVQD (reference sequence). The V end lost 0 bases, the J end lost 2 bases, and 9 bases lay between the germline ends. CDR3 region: CASSESLGSTDTQYF. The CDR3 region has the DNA TGCGCCAGCAGTGAGTCTTTGGGTTCCACAGATACGCAGTATTTT.

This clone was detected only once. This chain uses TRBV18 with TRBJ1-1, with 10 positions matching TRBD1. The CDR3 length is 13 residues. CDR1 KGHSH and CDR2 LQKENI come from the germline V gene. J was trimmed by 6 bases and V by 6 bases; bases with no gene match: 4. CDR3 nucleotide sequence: TGTGCCAGCTCGGGACAGGGGTATTCTGAAGCTTTCTTT. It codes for CASSGQGYSEAFF.

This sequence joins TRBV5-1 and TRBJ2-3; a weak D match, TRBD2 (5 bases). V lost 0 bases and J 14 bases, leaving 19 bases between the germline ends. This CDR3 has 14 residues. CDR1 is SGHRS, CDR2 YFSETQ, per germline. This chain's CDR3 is CASSLGAQEGIPYF. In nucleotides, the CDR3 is TGCGCCAGCAGCTTGGGCGCCCAAGAGGGTATCCCGTATTTT.

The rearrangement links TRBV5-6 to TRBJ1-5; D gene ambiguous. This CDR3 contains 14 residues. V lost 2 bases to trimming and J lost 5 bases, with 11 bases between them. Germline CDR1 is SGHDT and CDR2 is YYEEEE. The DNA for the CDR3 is TGTGCCAGCAGCTTTCAGCCCGGATATCAGCCCCAGCATTTT. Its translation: CASSFQPGYQPQHF. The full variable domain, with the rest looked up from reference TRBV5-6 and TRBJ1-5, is DAGVTQSPTHLIKTRGQQVTLRCSPKSGHDTVSWYQQALGQGPQFIFQYYEEEERQRGNFPDRFSGHQFPNYSSELNVNALLLGDSALYLCASSFQPGYQPQHFGDGTRLSIL.

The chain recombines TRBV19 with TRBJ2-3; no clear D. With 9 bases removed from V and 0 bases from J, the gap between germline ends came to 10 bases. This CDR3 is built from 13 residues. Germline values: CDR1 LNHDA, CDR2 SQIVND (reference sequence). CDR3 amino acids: CASQEGSTDTQYF. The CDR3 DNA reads TGTGCCAGCCAAGAAGGAAGCACAGATACGCAGTATTTT.

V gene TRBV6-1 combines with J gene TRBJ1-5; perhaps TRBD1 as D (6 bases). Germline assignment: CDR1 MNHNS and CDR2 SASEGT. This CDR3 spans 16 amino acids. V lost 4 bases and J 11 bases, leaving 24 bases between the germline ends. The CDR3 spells CASSATTTGKKRTQHF. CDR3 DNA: TGTGCCAGCAGTGCGACAACGACAGGAAAAAAAAGGACCCAGCATTTT.

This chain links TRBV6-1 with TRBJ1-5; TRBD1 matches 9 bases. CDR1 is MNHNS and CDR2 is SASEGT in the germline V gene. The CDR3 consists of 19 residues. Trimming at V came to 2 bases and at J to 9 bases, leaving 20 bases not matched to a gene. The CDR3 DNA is TGTGCCAGCAGTGAAAAGGCCGTCGGGTTGGGGGACAGGGTTCGGCCCCAGCATTTT. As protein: CASSEKAVGLGDRVRPQHF.